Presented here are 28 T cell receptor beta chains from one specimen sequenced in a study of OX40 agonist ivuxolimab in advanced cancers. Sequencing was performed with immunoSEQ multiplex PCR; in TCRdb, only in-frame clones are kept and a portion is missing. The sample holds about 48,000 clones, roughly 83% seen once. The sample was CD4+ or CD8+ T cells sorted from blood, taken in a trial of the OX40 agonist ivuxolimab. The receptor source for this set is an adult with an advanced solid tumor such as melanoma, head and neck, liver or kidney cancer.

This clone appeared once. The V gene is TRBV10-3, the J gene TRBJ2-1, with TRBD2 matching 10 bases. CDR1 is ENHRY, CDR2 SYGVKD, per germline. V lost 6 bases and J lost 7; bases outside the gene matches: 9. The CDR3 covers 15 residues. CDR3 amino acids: CAIRDSGTSDNEQFF. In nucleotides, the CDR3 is TGTGCCATCAGAGACTCCGGGACTAGCGATAATGAGCAGTTCTTC.

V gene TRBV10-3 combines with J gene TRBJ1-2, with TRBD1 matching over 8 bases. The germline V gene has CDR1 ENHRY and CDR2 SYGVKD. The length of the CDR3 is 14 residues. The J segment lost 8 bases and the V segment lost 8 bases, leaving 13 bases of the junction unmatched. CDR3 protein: CAIHQTDRGPGYTF. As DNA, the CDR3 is TGTGCCATCCACCAAACCGACAGGGGACCGGGCTACACCTTC.

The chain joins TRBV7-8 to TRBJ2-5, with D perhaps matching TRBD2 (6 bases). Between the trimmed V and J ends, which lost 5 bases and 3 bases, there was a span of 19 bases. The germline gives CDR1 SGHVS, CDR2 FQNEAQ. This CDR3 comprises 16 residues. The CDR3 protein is CASSPPVWEREETQYF. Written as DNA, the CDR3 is TGTGCCAGCAGCCCCCCTGTGTGGGAGCGGGAAGAGACCCAGTACTTC.

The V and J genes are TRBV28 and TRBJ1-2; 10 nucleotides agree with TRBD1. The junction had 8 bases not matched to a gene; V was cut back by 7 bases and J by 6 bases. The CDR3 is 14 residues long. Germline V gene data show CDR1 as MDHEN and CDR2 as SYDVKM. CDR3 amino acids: CASTPGQGVDGYTF. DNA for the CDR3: TGTGCCAGCACCCCCGGACAGGGGGTCGATGGCTACACCTTC.

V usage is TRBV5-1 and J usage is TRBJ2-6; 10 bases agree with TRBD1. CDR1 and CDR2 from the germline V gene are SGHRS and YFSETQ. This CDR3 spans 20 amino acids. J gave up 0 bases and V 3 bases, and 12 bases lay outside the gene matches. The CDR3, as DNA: TGCGCCAGCAGCTCCACACCCTGGACAGGGGGTCCCTCTGGGGCCAACGTCCTGACTTTC. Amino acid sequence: CASSSTPWTGGPSGANVLTF.

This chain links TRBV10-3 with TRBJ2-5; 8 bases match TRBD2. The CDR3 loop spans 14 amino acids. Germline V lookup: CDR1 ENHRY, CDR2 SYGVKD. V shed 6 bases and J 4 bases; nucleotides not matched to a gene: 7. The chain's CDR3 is CAISGSGKAETQYF. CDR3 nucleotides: TGTGCCATCAGCGGTAGCGGGAAGGCAGAGACCCAGTACTTC.

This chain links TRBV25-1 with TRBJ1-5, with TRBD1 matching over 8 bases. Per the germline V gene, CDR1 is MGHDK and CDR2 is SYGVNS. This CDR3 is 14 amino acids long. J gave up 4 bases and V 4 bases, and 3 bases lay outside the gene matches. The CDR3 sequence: CASSGTGINQPQHF. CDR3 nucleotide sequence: TGTGCCAGCAGTGGGACAGGGATAAATCAGCCCCAGCATTTT.

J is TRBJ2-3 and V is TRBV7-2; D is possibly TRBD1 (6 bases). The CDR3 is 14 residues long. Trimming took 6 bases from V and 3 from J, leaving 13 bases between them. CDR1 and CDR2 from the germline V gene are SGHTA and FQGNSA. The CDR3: CASSTGHGTDTQYF. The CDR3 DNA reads TGTGCCAGCAGTACAGGGCACGGGACAGATACGCAGTATTTT.

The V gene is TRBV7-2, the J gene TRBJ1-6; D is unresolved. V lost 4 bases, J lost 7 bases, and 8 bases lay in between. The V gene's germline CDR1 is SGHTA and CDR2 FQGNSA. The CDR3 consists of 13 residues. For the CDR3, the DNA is TGTGCCAGCAGCTCGGACGGAAATTCACCCCTCCACTTT. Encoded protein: CASSSDGNSPLHF.

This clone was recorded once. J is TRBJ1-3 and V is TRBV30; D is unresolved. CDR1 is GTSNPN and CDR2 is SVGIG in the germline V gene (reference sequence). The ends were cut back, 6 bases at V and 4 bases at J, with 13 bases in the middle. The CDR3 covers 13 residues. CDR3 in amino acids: CACSGQEGNTIYF. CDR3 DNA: TGTGCCTGTTCCGGGCAGGAGGGAAACACCATATATTTT.

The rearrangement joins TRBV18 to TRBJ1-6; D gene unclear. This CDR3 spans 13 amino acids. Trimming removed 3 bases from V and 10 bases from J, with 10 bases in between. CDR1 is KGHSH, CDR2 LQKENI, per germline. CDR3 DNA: TGTGCCAGCTCACCCACGGACCGGTCACCCCTCCACTTT. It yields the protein CASSPTDRSPLHF.

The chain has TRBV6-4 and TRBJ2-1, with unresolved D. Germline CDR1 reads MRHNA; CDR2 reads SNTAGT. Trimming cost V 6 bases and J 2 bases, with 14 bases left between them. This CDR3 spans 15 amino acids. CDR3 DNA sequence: TGTGCCAGCAGCGAAGACGAGCGTACCTACAATGAGCAGTTCTTC. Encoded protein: CASSEDERTYNEQFF.

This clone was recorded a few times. This chain's CDR3 is CASSMTGNTEAFF. The CDR3 DNA reads as TGTGCCAGCAGTATGACAGGGAACACTGAAGCTTTCTTT. This chain joins TRBV27 and TRBJ1-1, with D tentatively TRBD1 (6 bases). Germline CDR1 is MNHEY and CDR2 is SMNVEV (reference sequence). V lost 5 bases to trimming and J lost 1 base, with 8 bases between them. This CDR3 region has 13 residues.

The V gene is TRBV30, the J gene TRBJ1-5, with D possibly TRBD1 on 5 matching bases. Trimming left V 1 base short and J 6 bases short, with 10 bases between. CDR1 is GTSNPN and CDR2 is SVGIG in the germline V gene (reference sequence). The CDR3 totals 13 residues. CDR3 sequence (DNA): TGTGCCTGGAGTGCGCAGGGCGGTCAGCCCCAGCATTTT. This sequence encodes CAWSAQGGQPQHF.

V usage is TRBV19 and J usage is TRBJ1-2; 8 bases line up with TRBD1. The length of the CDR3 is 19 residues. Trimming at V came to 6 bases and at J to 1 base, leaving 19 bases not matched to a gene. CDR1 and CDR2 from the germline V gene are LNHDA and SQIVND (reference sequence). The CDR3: CASRGGTTDRARFNYGYTF. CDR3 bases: TGTGCCAGTAGGGGGGGAACAACGGACAGGGCCAGATTTAACTATGGCTACACCTTC.

The CDR3 nucleotides are TGTGCCAGCAGAGTAGCGGGGGGCCATGAGACCCAGTACTTC. Amino acid sequence: CASRVAGGHETQYF. The chain uses TRBV7-6 and TRBJ2-5; TRBD2 agrees at 10 bases. The V gene end was trimmed by 6 bases and the J gene end by 5 bases; junction bases not matched to a gene: 6. Germline CDR1 SGHVS, CDR2 FNYEAQ. This CDR3 contains 14 residues.

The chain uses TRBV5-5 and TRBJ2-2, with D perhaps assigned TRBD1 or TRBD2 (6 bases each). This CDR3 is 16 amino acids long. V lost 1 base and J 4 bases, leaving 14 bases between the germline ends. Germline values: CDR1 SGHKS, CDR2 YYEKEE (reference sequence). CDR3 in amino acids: CASSLIGGAGTGELFF. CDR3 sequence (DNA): TGTGCCAGCAGCTTGATCGGGGGCGCGGGCACCGGGGAGCTGTTTTTT.

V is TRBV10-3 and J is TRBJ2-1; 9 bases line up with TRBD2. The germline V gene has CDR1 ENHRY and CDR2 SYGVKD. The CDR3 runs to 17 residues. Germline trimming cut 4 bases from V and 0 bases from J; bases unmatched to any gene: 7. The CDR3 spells CAISGTSGGSSYNEQFF. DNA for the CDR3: TGTGCCATCAGTGGAACCAGCGGGGGGAGCTCCTACAATGAGCAGTTCTTC.

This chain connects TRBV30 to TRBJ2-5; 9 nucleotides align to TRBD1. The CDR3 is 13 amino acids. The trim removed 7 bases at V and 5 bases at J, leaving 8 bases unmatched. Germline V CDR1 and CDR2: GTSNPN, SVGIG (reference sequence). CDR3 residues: CASGQGLWETQYF. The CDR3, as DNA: TGTGCCTCCGGACAGGGGCTGTGGGAGACCCAGTACTTC.

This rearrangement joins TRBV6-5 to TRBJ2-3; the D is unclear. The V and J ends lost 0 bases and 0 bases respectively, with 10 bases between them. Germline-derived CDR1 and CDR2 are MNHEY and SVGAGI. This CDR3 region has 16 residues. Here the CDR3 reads CASSYSWGSSTDTQYF. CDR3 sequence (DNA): TGTGCCAGCAGTTACTCGTGGGGTTCTAGCACAGATACGCAGTATTTT.

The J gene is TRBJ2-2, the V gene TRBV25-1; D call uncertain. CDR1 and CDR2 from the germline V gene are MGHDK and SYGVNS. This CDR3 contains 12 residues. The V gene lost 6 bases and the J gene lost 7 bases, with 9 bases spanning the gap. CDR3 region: CASRSPGGELFF. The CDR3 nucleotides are TGTGCCAGCAGATCCCCGGGCGGGGAGCTGTTTTTT.

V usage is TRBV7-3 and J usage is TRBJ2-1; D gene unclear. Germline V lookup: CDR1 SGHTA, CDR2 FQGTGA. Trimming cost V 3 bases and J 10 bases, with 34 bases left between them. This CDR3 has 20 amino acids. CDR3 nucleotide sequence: TGTGCCAGCAGCTTCCCCGCTGACTCGCACCTAACCCCTAAGTTTCGGGAGCAGTTCTTC. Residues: CASSFPADSHLTPKFREQFF.

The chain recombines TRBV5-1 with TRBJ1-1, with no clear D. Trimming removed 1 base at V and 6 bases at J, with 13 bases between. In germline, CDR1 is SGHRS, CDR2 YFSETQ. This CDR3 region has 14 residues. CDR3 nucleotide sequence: TGCGCCAGCAGCTTGAGGGATCCCGCATCTGAAGCTTTCTTT. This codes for CASSLRDPASEAFF. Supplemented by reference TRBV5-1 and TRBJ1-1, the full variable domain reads KAGVTQTPRYLIKTRGQQVTLSCSPISGHRSVSWYQQTPGQGLQFLFEYFSETQRNKGNFPGRFSGRQFSNSRSEMNVSTLELGDSALYLCASSLRDPASEAFFGQGTRLTVV.

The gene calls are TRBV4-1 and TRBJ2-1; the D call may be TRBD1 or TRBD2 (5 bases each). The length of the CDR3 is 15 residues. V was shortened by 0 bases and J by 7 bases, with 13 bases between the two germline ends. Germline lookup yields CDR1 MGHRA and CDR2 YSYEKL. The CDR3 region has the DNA TGCGCCAGCAGCCAAGATAGGGGACCCAAGAATGAGCAGTTCTTC. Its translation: CASSQDRGPKNEQFF.

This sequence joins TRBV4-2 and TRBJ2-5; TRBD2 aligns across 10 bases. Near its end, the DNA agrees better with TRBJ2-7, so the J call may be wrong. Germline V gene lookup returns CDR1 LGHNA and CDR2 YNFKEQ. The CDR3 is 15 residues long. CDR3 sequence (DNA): TGTGCCAGCAGCCAAGATGCTAGCGGGAGAAACGAGCAGTACTTC. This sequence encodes CASSQDASGRNEQYF.

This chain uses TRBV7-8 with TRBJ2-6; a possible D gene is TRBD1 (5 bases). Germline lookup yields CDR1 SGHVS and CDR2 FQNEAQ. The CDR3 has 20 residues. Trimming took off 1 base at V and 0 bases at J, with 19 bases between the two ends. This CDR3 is CASSLEGAGPPFSGANVLTF. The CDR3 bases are TGTGCCAGCAGCTTAGAAGGGGCCGGACCGCCGTTCTCTGGGGCCAACGTCCTGACTTTC.

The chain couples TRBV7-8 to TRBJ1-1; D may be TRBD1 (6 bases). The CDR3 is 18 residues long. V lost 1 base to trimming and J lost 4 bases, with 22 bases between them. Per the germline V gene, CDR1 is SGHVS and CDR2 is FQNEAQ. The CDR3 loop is CASSLVPMVAGDGTEAFF. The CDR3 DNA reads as TGTGCCAGCAGCTTAGTACCTATGGTAGCAGGGGATGGCACTGAAGCTTTCTTT.

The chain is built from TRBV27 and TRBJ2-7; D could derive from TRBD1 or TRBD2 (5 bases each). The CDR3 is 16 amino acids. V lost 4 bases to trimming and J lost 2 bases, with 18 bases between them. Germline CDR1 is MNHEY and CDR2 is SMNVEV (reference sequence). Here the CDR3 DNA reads TGTGCCAGCAGTTCCCCTAGTGCGCAGGGACCCTACGAGCAGTACTTC. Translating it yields CASSSPSAQGPYEQYF.